This is a list of T cell receptor beta chains from one sample in a study of regulatory T cells in long-lasting Graves disease. MiXCR, run by TCRdb on the multiplex PCR reads, gives a single entry per CDR3 protein. The table includes 350,000 to 550,000 distinct CDR3 sequences, roughly 15% detected once. These data were also filed under a second study, of T cells in Graves' hyperthyroidism and ophthalmopathy.

The material sequenced was peripheral blood mononuclear cells (PBMCs), taken at new diagnosis, from a patient treated with antithyroid drugs. The receptors here all came from a woman aged 18-29 years with Graves disease. Both conserved end residues are part of each CDR3. The D gene is left open where the match is weak. Not every row has a clone size; where given, it reads once, few, many or a size class.

d_gene	len	v_gene	j_gene	abundance	CDR3nt	CDR3aa
-	14	TRBV4-3	TRBJ2-2	few	TGCGCCAGCAGCCAGGGCTTGAACACCGGGGAGCTGTTTTTT	CASSQGLNTGELFF
TRBD1	15	TRBV5-1	TRBJ2-5	few	TGCGCCAGCAGCTTGATTGGGACAGTCCAAGAGACCCAGTACTTC	CASSLIGTVQETQYF
-	15	TRBV19	TRBJ1-5	-	TGTGCCAGTAGTAACGAAGACAGATTCAATCAGCCCCAGCATTTT	CASSNEDRFNQPQHF
-	13	TRBV12-3/TRBV12-4	TRBJ1-2	-	TGTGCCAGCAGTTTAACACTAAACGATGGCTACACCTTC	CASSLTLNDGYTF
-	14	TRBV2	TRBJ1-5	many	TGTGCCAGCAGTGATATGGGGGGCAATCAGCCCCAGCATTTT	CASSDMGGNQPQHF
-	12	TRBV7-9	TRBJ1-2	-	TGTGCCAGCAGCGCCGGGTGGGATGGCTACACCTTC	CASSAGWDGYTF
TRBD2	17	TRBV20-1	TRBJ2-7	-	TGCAGTGTACGATACCGGGAGGGCGGGAGGGCCGGCTACGAGCAGTACTTC	CSVRYREGGRAGYEQYF
TRBD1	14	TRBV10-1	TRBJ1-1	-	TGCGCCAGCAGTGAGGGGACAGGGGAGACTGAAGCTTTCTTT	CASSEGTGETEAFF
TRBD2	16	TRBV29-1	TRBJ2-7	-	TGCAGCGTCTATGGACTAGCGGGAGTGGACTTTTACGAGCAGTACTTC	CSVYGLAGVDFYEQYF
-	11	TRBV2	TRBJ2-5	-	TGTGCCAGCAGGGCATCCGAGACCCAGTACTTC	CASRASETQYF
TRBD1	14	TRBV29-1	TRBJ2-7	few	TGCAGCTTTCGAGACAGGGAGATTTATGGCGAGCAGTACTTC	CSFRDREIYGEQYF
-	18	TRBV11-2	TRBJ2-1	many	TGTGCCAGCAGCTTAGATCCCCACCCCTTGACAGGACAAAATGAGCAGTTCTTC	CASSLDPHPLTGQNEQFF
TRBD2	16	TRBV2	TRBJ2-5	many	TGTGCCAGCAGTGGGCCCGGGACTAGCGGTCGGGAGACCCAGTACTTC	CASSGPGTSGRETQYF
TRBD2	16	TRBV20-1	TRBJ2-2	many	TGCAGTGCTATTGAGGGGGGACTAGGGAACACCGGGGAGCTGTTTTTT	CSAIEGGLGNTGELFF
-	13	TRBV2	TRBJ2-1	many	TGTGCCAGCAGTGGTTGGGGGCAGAATGAGCAGTTCTTC	CASSGWGQNEQFF
TRBD2	13	TRBV18	TRBJ2-1	few	TGTGCCAGCTATGCGGGAGTAATGGATGAGCAGTTCTTC	CASYAGVMDEQFF
-	13	TRBV10-3	TRBJ1-6	few	TGTGCCATCAAGGCAGGGCCGGGTTCACCCCTCCACTTT	CAIKAGPGSPLHF
TRBD2	14	TRBV27	TRBJ2-5	-	TGTGCCAGCAGTTTTGCGGGGGGGGGTGGGACCCAGTACTTC	CASSFAGGGGTQYF
-	15	TRBV10-3	TRBJ1-5	-	TGTGCCATCAGTGAGGGACACGGGTGGAATCAGCCCCAGCATTTT	CAISEGHGWNQPQHF
-	12	TRBV3-1	TRBJ2-7	many	TGTGCCAGCAGCCAAGACCACTACGAGCAGTACTTC	CASSQDHYEQYF
-	11	TRBV30	TRBJ2-3	many	TGTGCCTGGATAGGGACAGATACGCAGTATTTT	CAWIGTDTQYF
TRBD2	14	TRBV7-2	TRBJ2-3	few	TGTGCCAGCGCTAGCGGGATAAGCACAGATACGCAGTATTTT	CASASGISTDTQYF
TRBD1	14	TRBV6-1	TRBJ1-4	-	TGTGCCAGCAGCGAGACAGGGGGTAATGAAAAACTGTTTTTT	CASSETGGNEKLFF
-	13	TRBV11-2	TRBJ1-1	many	TGTGCCAGCAGCTCGATAGCGGACAGAGAAGCTTTCTTT	CASSSIADREAFF
-	16	TRBV5-6	TRBJ2-1	many	TGTGCCAGCAGCTTTCTAGCCGAGACCTCCTACAATGAGCAGTTCTTC	CASSFLAETSYNEQFF
-	14	TRBV7-2	TRBJ1-5	many	TGTGCCAGCAGCTTAGCAGGGTTCAATCAGCCCCAGCATTTT	CASSLAGFNQPQHF
TRBD1	14	TRBV7-9	TRBJ1-1	many	TGTGCCAGCAGCCAGACAGGGGGTTACACTGAAGCTTTCTTT	CASSQTGGYTEAFF
TRBD2	14	TRBV6-1	TRBJ2-7	many	TGTGCCAGCAGCACTAGCGGGAGCTCCTACGAGCAGTACTTC	CASSTSGSSYEQYF
-	14	TRBV30	TRBJ2-7	many	TGTGCCTGGAGTGGGGGAGACGGGTACTACGAGCAGTACTTC	CAWSGGDGYYEQYF
TRBD1	14	TRBV12-3/TRBV12-4	TRBJ2-7	many	TGTGCCAGCAGGGTTGACAGGGCCCCCTACGAGCAGTACTTC	CASRVDRAPYEQYF
-	14	TRBV7-6	TRBJ2-7	-	TGTGCCAGCAGGCAACAGGGTAGATACAATGAGCAGTACTTC	CASRQQGRYNEQYF
-	14	TRBV7-8	TRBJ2-2	many	TGTGCCAGCAGCTTCGCGGGGAACACCGGGGAGCTGTTTTTT	CASSFAGNTGELFF
TRBD2	13	TRBV6-1	TRBJ2-7	many	TGTGCCAGCAGCGGGACTACCCGTTACGAGCAGTACTTC	CASSGTTRYEQYF
-	14	TRBV6-1	TRBJ2-7	many	TGTGCCAGCAGTACAAGTAGGTCTACCTACGAGCAGTACTTC	CASSTSRSTYEQYF
TRBD1	15	TRBV12-3/TRBV12-4	TRBJ2-3	many	TGTGCCAGCAGTCTGGGACAGAGCGACACAGATACGCAGTATTTT	CASSLGQSDTDTQYF
-	17	TRBV6-2/TRBV6-3	TRBJ1-5	many	TGTGCCAGCAGCCCCCTTAGGGGATTGCCTAGCAATCAGCCCCAGCATTTT	CASSPLRGLPSNQPQHF
TRBD1	14	TRBV2	TRBJ1-1	many	TGTGCCAGCAGATACCGGGACAGGAACACTGAAGCTTTCTTT	CASRYRDRNTEAFF
-	17	TRBV2	TRBJ2-3	-	TGTGCCAGCAGTACGTGGACGGCAAATAGGGTCACAGATACGCAGTATTTT	CASSTWTANRVTDTQYF
TRBD2	17	TRBV9	TRBJ2-5	-	TGTGCCAGCAGCGTAGGGCTAGCGGGAACCTTACAAGAGACCCAGTACTTC	CASSVGLAGTLQETQYF
TRBD2	15	TRBV6-1	TRBJ2-1	many	TGTGCCAGCAGGACCGGGACTAGCGACTACAATGAGCAGTTCTTC	CASRTGTSDYNEQFF
-	12	TRBV15	TRBJ2-1	-	TGTGCCACCAGCAGGAGACCAACTGAGCAGTTCTTC	CATSRRPTEQFF
-	12	TRBV29-1	TRBJ2-7	many	TGCAGCGTGAGGGCCATAACCTACGAGCAGTACTTC	CSVRAITYEQYF